This is a list of T cell receptor beta chains from one sample in a study of T cell responses to AZD1222 COVID-19 vaccine. The repertoire was sequenced with immunoSEQ multiplex PCR; TCRdb's copy has only in-frame clones and lacks some. The table includes 150,000 or so clones, about 91% detected once. The sample was peripheral blood, taken 28 days after the second AZD1222 dose. The receptor source for this set is an adult who received the AZD1222 COVID-19 vaccine. Each CDR3 is given with its conserved first and last residue. A D gene is named only where the DNA matches it firmly. Only part of the rows carry a size: once, few, many, or a class if the clone is expanded.

TRBV3-1/TRBV3-2	-	-	TRBJ2-1	TGTGCCAGCAGCAGACGCCCTCTCGCAGGGATACAAAACAATGAGCAGTTCTTC	CASSRRPLAGIQNNEQFF
TRBV6-6	-	-	TRBJ1-2	TGTGCCAGCATACAGGAAAACTATGGCTACACCTTC	CASIQENYGYTF
TRBV7-3	-	-	TRBJ1-2	TGTGCCAGCTGGAATGGCTACACCTTC	CASWNGYTF
TRBV7-6	once	TRBD1	TRBJ2-7	TGTGCCAGCGGGAACTCCGGGACAGGGAACTACGAGCAGTACTTC	CASGNSGTGNYEQYF
TRBV25-1	-	-	TRBJ2-7	TGTGCCAGCAGTGACCGGCGGCAGGGTTCTGACGAGCAGTACTTC	CASSDRRQGSDEQYF
TRBV6-5	-	-	TRBJ1-2	TGTGCCATAGGGAGTGATGGCTACACCTTC	CAIGSDGYTF
TRBV9	-	-	TRBJ2-5	TGTGCCAGCAGCGTAGGTCGGGAGACCCAGTACTTC	CASSVGRETQYF
TRBV14	-	-	TRBJ2-2	TGTGCCAGCAGCCAAGATCTCGGACTAATGAACACCGGGGAGCTGTTTTTT	CASSQDLGLMNTGELFF
TRBV6-4	-	TRBD2	TRBJ2-3	TGTGCCAGCAGTGACTCAGGACTAGCGGGGGACGCAGATACGCAGTATTTT	CASSDSGLAGDADTQYF
TRBV3-1/TRBV3-2	-	-	TRBJ2-1	TGTGCCAGCAGCCCCCTCGGGGGAGACTACAATGAGCAGTTCTTC	CASSPLGGDYNEQFF
TRBV7-2	-	-	TRBJ2-7	TGTGCCAGCAGCTTACCCCCAGGGACCTCCTACGAGCAGTACTTC	CASSLPPGTSYEQYF
TRBV7-2	-	TRBD2	TRBJ2-5	TGTGCCAGCAGCTCGAGACTAGCGGGGGCGGGAGAGACCCAGTACTTC	CASSSRLAGAGETQYF
TRBV5-1	-	-	TRBJ2-3	TGCGCCAGCAGCCTCGGGAACTCGGACGCAGATACGCAGTATTTT	CASSLGNSDADTQYF
TRBV19	-	TRBD1	TRBJ1-1	TGTGCCAGTAGTGACAGGGTTTCGAACACTGAAGCTTTCTTT	CASSDRVSNTEAFF
TRBV28	-	TRBD1	TRBJ2-5	TGTGCCAGCAGTCCCCTGGCAGGGGGAGAGACCCAGTACTTC	CASSPLAGGETQYF
TRBV29-1	-	TRBD2	TRBJ2-1	TGCAGCGTAGGACTAGCGGGGAGGTACAATGAGCAGTTCTTC	CSVGLAGRYNEQFF
TRBV5-8	-	-	TRBJ2-6	TGTGCCAGCAGCTTGGGGATCGGGGGGCCAGGGGCCAACGTCCTGACTTTC	CASSLGIGGPGANVLTF
TRBV19	-	-	TRBJ1-1	TGTGCCAGTAGTATAGCCGCAGGGGACGACGGAGCTTTCTTT	CASSIAAGDDGAFF
TRBV20-1	-	-	TRBJ2-5	TGCAGTGCTAGGGTCTCGGAGACCCAGTACTTC	CSARVSETQYF
TRBV2	once	TRBD1	TRBJ1-2	TGTGCCAGGGACAGGGGGCCCGGCTACACCTTC	CARDRGPGYTF
TRBV5-5	once	TRBD1	TRBJ1-2	TGTGCCAGCAGCTTACGACAGGGTGGGACTACTAACTATGGCTACACCTTC	CASSLRQGGTTNYGYTF
TRBV7-8	-	-	TRBJ2-7	TGTGCCAGCAGCTTAAAGTACGAGCAGTACTTC	CASSLKYEQYF
TRBV18	-	-	TRBJ2-7	TGTGCCAGCTCACCACGGGGGTTGCGGGGTCGAGCCTACGAGCAGTACTTC	CASSPRGLRGRAYEQYF
TRBV7-2	-	-	TRBJ1-5	TGTGCCAGCAGCCCGAGACAGCGCAATCAGCCCCAGCATTTT	CASSPRQRNQPQHF
TRBV5-1	-	TRBD1	TRBJ1-4	TGCGCCAGCAGCCCGACGACAGGGGGTGAAAAACTGTTTTTT	CASSPTTGGEKLFF
TRBV4-2	-	TRBD2	TRBJ2-7	TGTGCCAGCAGCCAAAATAGCGGGGGGAGAACCTACGAGCAGTACTTC	CASSQNSGGRTYEQYF
TRBV15	-	-	TRBJ2-1	TGTGCCACCAGCGGAGGGACGGTTAGCTCCTACAATGAGCAGTTCTTC	CATSGGTVSSYNEQFF
TRBV18	-	-	TRBJ1-1	TGTGCCAGCTCACCCCGGGCAGACACTGAAGCTTTCTTT	CASSPRADTEAFF
TRBV15	-	TRBD1	TRBJ1-5	TGTGCCACCAGCAGAACAGGACAGGGGTTCTATCAGCCCCAGCATTTT	CATSRTGQGFYQPQHF
TRBV2	-	TRBD1	TRBJ1-3	TGTGCCAGCACCAGGACAGGGTCTGGAAACACCATATATTTT	CASTRTGSGNTIYF
TRBV5-1	-	-	TRBJ1-5	TGCGCCAGCAGCGTGGGGAGCAATCAGCCCCAGCATTTT	CASSVGSNQPQHF
TRBV28	-	-	TRBJ1-1	TGTGCCAGCAGCCTTACAGGGTTTGGTAGCGCTGAAGCTTTCTTT	CASSLTGFGSAEAFF
TRBV5-8	-	-	TRBJ1-6	TGTGCCAGCAGCTTGGAGCGTAATTCACCCCTCCACTTT	CASSLERNSPLHF
TRBV4-3	-	-	TRBJ1-1	TGCGCCAGCAGCCAGGGCGGATTGGCGAACACTGAAGCTTTCTTT	CASSQGGLANTEAFF
TRBV4-2	-	-	TRBJ1-6	TGTGCCAGCAGCGAGACTGGCGGGGCCAATTCACCCCTCCACTTT	CASSETGGANSPLHF